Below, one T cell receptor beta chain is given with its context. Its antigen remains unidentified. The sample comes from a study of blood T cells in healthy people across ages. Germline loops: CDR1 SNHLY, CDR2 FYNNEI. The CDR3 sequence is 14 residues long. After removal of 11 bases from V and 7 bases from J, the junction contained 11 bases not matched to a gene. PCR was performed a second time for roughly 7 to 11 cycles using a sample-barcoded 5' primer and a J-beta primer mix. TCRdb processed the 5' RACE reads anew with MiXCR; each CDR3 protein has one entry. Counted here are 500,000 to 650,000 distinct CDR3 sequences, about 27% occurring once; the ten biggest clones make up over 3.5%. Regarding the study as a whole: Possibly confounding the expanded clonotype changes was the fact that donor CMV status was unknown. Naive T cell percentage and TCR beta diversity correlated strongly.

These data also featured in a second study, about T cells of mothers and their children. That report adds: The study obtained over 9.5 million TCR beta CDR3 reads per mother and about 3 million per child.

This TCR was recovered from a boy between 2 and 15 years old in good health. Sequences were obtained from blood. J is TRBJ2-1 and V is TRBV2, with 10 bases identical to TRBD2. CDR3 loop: CAGLGTSDRNEQFF. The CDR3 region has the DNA TGTGCCGGCCTCGGGACTAGCGATAGGAATGAGCAGTTCTTC.